What follows is one TCR beta chain and its context. This clone was seen a handful of times. It has no known antigen specificity. Base-call qualities are not available, and no considerably larger clone is one nucleotide away. Separate from the approximately 670-subject first cohort, the validation cohort of about 130 subjects was the group to which the donors belonged. The library was produced with the immunoSEQ multiplex PCR assay. As for how the authors treated the data: A statistical classification framework was built to diagnose cytomegalovirus status from the catalog of TCR beta chain sequences. TCRdb took this table from immuneACCESS and kept in-frame rearrangements with V and J called. Such tables lack part of the clones; where checked against another copy, unresolved V genes explain under half of the gap, and the rest is unexplained. From that table come the V and J calls and clone size; the DNA was used to work out D and trimming. This sample lists fewer than 250,000 clones; roughly 88% were detected once. Clones ranked in the top ten supply over 13% of the sample.

The sample originates from a study of cytomegalovirus exposure and HLA in healthy donors (dated 2017 in TCRdb). At the level of the whole study: According to a later analysis, one platform produced both the 100 to 150 validation repertoires and the 670 or so repertoires of the first cohort. The aim of the study was to test whether cataloging public T cell receptors could identify signatures of past pathogen exposure. Along with the roughly 670-subject first cohort, a separate validation cohort of over 90 different subjects was used. To predict cytomegalovirus infection status, the study brought together high-throughput TCR immunosequencing, statistical association of individual TCRs with disease status, and machine learning.

CDR3 length: 14 amino acids, cysteine to phenylalanine. Of all the DNA, just the CDR3 is kept, 42 bases in frame from base 1. After removal of 4 bases from V and 6 bases from J, the junction retains 4 bases not matched to a gene. Per the germline V gene, MRHNA is the CDR1 and SNTAGT is the CDR2. The full study reports these points: A later analysis lacked HLA typing for the validation cohort, so it scored co-occurrence in that cohort across all 120 or so repertoires. A total of about 150 TCR beta chains were listed by the study as associated with cytomegalovirus. In a later analysis, TCRs clustered in the first cohort were found to also tend to co-occur in the 120 or so validation repertoires, with approximately 93% of cluster scores above 0. Most TCR sequences were seen in very few donors, while some public TCRs were found in many individuals. In vitro tests confirmed that a few of the cytomegalovirus-associated TCR beta chains recognize cytomegalovirus antigens. In both the original and validation cohorts, the classifier was reported to diagnose cytomegalovirus status with high specificity and sensitivity. It was suggested by the authors that the approach could potentially be generalized to other disease states and immunological phenotypes.

Sequencing used PBMCs. The chain uses TRBV6-4 and TRBJ2-1; TRBD2 fits 9 bases in the junction. The source is a young woman in good health and CMV-seropositive. The CDR3 has the sequence CASSGSGSANEQFF. The DNA reads TGTGCCAGCAGTGGTAGCGGGAGCGCCAATGAGCAGTTCTTC.